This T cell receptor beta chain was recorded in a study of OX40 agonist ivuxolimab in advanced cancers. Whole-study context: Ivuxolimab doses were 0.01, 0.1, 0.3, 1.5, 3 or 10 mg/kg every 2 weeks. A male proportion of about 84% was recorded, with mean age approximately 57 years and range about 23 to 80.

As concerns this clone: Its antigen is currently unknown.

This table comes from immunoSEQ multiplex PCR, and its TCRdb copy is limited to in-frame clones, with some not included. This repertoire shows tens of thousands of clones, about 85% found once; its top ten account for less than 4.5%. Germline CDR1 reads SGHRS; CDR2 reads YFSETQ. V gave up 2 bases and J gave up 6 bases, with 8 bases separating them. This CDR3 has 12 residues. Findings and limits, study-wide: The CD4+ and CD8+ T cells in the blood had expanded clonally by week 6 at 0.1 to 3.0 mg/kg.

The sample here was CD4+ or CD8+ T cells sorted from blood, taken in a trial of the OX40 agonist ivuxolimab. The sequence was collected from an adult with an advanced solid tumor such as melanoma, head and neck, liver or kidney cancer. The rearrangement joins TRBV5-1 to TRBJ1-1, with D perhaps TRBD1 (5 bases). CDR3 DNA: TGCGCCAGCAGCTTACCGGGACCTGAAGCTTTCTTT. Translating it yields CASSLPGPEAFF.